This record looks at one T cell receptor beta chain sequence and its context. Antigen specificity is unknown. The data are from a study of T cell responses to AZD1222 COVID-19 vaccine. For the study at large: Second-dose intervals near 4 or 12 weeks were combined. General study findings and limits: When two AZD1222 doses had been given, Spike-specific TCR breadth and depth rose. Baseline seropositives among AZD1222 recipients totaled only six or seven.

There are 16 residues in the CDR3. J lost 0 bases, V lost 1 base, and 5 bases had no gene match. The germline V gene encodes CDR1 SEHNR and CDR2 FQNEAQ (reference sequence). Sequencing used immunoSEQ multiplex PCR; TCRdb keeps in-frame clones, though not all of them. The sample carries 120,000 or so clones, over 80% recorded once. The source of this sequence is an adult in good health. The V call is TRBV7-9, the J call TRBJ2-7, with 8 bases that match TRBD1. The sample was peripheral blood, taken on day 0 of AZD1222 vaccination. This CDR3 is CASSLGGGQGSYEQYF. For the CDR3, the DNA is TGTGCCAGCAGCTTAGGAGGCGGACAGGGCTCCTACGAGCAGTACTTC.